This entry describes one TCR beta chain. Its matching antigen is unknown. A much larger clone differs from this one at a single base, so this may be a read error. The CDR3 covers 16 residues. V was pared by 6 bases and J by 2 bases, with 11 bases of the junction left unmatched. Germline V lookup: CDR1 MNHNS, CDR2 SASEGT. Construction of naive CD8 libraries employed about 20,000 to 1,100,000 sorted cells together with 10%, 30% or 50% RNA. This entry is derived from a study of molecular identifiers for immune sequencing clone quantification. The study, taken as a whole, reports: Highly expanded clone sizes could be underestimated by identical TCR molecules sharing a barcode.

Via MiXCR, TCRdb re-called the PCR reads, giving one row per CDR3 protein. The sample shows hundreds of thousands of distinct CDR3 sequences, 25% of them seen only once. The chain combines TRBV6-1 with TRBJ2-3; 7 bases are a match to TRBD2. Sequences were obtained from naive CD8+ T cells from blood, with Jurkat cell RNA spiked in. Subset here: FACS-sorted CD8+CD4-CCR7+CD45RA+ naive T cells. The source is a human donor in good health. Some libraries in this study had Jurkat cell RNA spiked in. The CDR3 reads CASREQPGGSTDTQYF. The CDR3 DNA reads as TGTGCCAGCAGAGAACAGCCGGGGGGATCCACAGATACGCAGTATTTT.